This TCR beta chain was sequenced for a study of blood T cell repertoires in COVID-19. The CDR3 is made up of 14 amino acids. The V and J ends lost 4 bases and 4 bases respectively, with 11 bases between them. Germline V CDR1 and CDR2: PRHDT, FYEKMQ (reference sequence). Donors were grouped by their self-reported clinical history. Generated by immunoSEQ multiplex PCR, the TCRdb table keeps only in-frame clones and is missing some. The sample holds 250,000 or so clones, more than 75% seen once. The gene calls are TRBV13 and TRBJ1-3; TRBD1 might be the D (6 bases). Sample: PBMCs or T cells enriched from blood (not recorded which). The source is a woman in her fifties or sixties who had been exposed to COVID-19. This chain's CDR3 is CASSWQGIGNTIYF. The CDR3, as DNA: TGTGCCAGCAGCTGGCAGGGGATAGGAAACACCATATATTTT.